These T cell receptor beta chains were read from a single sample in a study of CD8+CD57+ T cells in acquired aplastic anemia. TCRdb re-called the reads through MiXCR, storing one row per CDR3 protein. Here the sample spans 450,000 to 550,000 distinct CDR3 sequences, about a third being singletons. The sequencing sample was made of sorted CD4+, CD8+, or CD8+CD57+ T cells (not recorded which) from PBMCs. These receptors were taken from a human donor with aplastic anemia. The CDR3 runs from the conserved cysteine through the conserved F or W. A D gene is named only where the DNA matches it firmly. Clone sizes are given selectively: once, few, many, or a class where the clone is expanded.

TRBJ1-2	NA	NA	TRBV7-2	CASSFTTIYGYTF	TGTGCCAGCAGCTTTACGACGATCTATGGCTACACCTTC
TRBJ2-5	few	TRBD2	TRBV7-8	CASSPRPPLASKETQYF	TGTGCCAGCAGCCCTCGTCCGCCACTAGCGAGCAAAGAGACCCAGTACTTC
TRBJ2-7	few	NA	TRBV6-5	CASSYSAFGTYEQYF	TGTGCCAGCAGTTACTCCGCTTTTGGGACCTACGAGCAGTACTTC
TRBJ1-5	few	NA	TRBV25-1	CAWSVGGSNQPQHF	TGTGCCTGGAGTGTAGGGGGAAGCAATCAGCCCCAGCATTTT
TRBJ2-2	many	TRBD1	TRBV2	CASNGQGLTGELFF	TGTGCCAGCAACGGACAGGGGTTGACCGGGGAGCTGTTTTTT
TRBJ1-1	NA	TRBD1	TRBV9	CASSVGTGAIEAFF	TGTGCCAGCAGCGTTGGGACAGGGGCGATTGAAGCTTTCTTT
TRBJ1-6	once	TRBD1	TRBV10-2	CASRGQNVRNSPLHF	TGCGCCAGCAGGGGACAGAATGTCCGAAATTCACCCCTCCACTTT
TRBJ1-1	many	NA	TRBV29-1	CSVVSDITEAFF	TGCAGCGTTGTATCGGACATCACTGAAGCTTTCTTT
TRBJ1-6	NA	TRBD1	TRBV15	CATSSGDRAKSPLHF	TGTGCCACCAGCAGTGGGGACAGGGCCAAATCACCCCTCCACTTT
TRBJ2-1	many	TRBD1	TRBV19	CASRDRVTANEQFF	TGTGCCAGTAGAGACAGGGTGACTGCAAATGAGCAGTTCTTC
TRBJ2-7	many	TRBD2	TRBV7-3	CASSRLGGLDEQYF	TGTGCCAGCAGCCGCTTGGGAGGGTTGGACGAGCAGTACTTC
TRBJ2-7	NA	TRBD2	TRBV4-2	CASSQGEREPSYEQYF	TGTGCCAGCAGCCAAGGGGAGCGGGAACCATCCTACGAGCAGTACTTC